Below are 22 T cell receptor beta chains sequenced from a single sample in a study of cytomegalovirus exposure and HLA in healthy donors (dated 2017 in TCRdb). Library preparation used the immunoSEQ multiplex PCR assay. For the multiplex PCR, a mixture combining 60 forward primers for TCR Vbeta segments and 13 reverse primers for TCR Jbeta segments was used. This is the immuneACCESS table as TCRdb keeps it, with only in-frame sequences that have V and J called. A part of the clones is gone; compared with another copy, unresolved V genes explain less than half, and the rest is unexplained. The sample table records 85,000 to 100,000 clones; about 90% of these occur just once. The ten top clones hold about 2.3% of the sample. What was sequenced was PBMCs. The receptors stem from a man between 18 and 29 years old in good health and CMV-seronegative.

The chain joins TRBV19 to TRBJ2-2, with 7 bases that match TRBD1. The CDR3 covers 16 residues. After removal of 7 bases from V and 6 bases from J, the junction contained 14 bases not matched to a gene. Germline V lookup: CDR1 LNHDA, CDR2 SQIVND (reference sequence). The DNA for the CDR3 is TGTGCCAGTAACGCCCCCCCGGGACAGATCTCCGGGGAGCTGTTTTTT. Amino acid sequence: CASNAPPGQISGELFF.

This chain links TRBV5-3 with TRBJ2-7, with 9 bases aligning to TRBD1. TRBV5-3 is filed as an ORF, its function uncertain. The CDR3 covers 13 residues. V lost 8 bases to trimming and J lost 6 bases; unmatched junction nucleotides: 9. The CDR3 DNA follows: TGTGCCAGGCCCGGGACAGGGTTCTTCGAGCAGTACTTC. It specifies CARPGTGFFEQYF.

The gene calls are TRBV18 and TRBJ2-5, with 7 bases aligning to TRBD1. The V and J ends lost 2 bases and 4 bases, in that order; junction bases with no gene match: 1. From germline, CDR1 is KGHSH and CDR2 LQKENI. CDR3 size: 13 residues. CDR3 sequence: CASSPTGVETQYF. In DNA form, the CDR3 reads TGTGCCAGCTCACCAACAGGGGTAGAGACCCAGTACTTC.

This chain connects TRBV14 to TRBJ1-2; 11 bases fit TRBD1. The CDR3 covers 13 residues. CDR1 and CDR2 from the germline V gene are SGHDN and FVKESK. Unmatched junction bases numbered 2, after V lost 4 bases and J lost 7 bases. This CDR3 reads CASSPGQGGGYTF. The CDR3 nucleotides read TGTGCCAGCAGCCCGGGACAGGGGGGTGGCTACACCTTC.

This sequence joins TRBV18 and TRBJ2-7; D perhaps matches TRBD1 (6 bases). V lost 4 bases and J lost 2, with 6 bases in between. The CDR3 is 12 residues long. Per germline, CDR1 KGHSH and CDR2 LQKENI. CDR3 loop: CASSRGPYEQYF. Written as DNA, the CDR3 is TGTGCCAGCTCACGGGGGCCCTACGAGCAGTACTTC.

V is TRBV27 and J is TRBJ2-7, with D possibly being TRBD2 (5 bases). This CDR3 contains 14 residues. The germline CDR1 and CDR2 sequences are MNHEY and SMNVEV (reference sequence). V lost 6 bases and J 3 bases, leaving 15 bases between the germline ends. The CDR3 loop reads CASRLPGSLYEQYF. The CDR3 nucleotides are TGTGCCAGCAGACTACCGGGATCCCTCTACGAGCAGTACTTC.

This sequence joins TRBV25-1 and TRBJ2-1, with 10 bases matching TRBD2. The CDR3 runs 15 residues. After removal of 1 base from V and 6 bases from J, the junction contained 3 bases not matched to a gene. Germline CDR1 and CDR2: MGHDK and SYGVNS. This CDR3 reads CASSEWLAGANEQFF. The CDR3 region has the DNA TGTGCCAGCAGTGAATGGCTAGCGGGAGCCAATGAGCAGTTCTTC. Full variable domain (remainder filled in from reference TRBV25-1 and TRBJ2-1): EADIYQTPRYLVIGTGKKITLECSQTMGHDKMYWYQQDPGMELHLIHYSYGVNSTEKGDLSSESTVSRIRTEHFPLTLESARPSHTSQYLCASSEWLAGANEQFFGPGTRLTVL.

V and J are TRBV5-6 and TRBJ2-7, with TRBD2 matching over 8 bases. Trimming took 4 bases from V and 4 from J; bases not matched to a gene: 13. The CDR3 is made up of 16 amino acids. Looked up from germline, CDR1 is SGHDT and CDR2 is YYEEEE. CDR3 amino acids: CASSRREGLNRYEQYF. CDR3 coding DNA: TGTGCCAGCAGCCGTCGGGAGGGCCTAAACAGATACGAGCAGTACTTC.

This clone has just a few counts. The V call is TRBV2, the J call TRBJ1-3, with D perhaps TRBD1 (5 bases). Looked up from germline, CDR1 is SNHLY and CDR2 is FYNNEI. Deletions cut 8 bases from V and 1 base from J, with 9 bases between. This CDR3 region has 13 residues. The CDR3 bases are TGTGCCAGCCAGGGACTTTCTGGAAACACCATATATTTT. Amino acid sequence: CASQGLSGNTIYF.

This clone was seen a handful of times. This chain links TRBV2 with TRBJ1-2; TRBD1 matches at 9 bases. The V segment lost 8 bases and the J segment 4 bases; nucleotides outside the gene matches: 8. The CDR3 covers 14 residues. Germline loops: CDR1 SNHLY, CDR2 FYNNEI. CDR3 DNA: TGTGCCAGCTTGAAGACAGGGGGGGCCTATGGCTACACCTTC. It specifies CASLKTGGAYGYTF. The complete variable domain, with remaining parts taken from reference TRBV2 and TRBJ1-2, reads EPEVTQTPSHQVTQMGQEVILRCVPISNHLYFYWYRQILGQKVEFLVSFYNNEISEKSEIFDDQFSVERPDGSNFTLKIRSTKLEDSAMYFCASLKTGGAYGYTFGSGTRLTVV.

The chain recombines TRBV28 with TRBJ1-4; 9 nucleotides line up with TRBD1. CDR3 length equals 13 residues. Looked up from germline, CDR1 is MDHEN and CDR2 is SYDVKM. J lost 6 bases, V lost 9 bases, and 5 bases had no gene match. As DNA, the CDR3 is TGTGCCAGTAACAGGGGGCTCTATGAAAAACTGTTTTTT. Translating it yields CASNRGLYEKLFF.

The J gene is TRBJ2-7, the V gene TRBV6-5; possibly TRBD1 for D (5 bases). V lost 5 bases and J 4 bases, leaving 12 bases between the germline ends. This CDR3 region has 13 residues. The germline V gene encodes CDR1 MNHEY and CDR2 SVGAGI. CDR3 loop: CASSQGEQYEQYF. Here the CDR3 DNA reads TGTGCCAGCAGTCAGGGTGAGCAATACGAGCAGTACTTC.

The CDR3, as DNA: TGTGTCCCCCGCGGTTTTTTAACCGGTGATAGCGAGCAGTACTTC. Encoded protein: CVPRGFLTGDSEQYF. The chain couples TRBV15 to TRBJ2-7; no reliable D call. Germline assignment: CDR1 LNHNV and CDR2 YYDKDF (reference sequence). The CDR3 runs 15 residues.

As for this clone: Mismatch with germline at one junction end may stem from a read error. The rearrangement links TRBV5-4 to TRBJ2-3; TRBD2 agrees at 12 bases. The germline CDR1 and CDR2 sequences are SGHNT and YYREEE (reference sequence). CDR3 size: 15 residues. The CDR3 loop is CASSLDEVGGLAGPF. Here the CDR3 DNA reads TGTGCCAGCAGCTTGGACGAGGTCGGGGGACTAGCGGGCCCATTT.

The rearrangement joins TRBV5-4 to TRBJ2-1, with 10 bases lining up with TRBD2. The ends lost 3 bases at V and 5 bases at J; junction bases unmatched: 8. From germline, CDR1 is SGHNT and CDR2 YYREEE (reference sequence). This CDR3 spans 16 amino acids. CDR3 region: CASSSTPGLANNEQFF. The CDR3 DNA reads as TGTGCCAGCAGCTCAACCCCGGGACTAGCGAACAATGAGCAGTTCTTC.

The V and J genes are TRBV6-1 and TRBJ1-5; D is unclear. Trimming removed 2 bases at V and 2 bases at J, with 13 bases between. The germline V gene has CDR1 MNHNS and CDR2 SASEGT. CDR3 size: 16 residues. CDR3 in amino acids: CASSEIGGSGNQPQHF. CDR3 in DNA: TGTGCCAGCAGTGAAATTGGCGGGAGCGGCAATCAGCCCCAGCATTTT.

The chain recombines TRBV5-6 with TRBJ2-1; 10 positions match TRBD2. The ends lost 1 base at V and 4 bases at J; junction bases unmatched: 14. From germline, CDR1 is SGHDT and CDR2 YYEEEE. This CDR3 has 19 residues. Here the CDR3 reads CASSLRQSWTSGLYNEQFF. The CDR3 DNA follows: TGTGCCAGCAGCTTGAGGCAGTCTTGGACTAGCGGTTTGTACAATGAGCAGTTCTTC.

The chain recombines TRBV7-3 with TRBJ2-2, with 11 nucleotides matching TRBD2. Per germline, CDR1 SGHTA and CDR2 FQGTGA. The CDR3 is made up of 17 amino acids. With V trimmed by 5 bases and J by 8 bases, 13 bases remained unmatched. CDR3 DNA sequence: TGTGCCAGCAGCCGTACCCCGCTAGCGGGAGGCGGGGGGGAGCTGTTTTTT. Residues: CASSRTPLAGGGGELFF.

The CDR3 sequence: CASSSSGRASTDTQYF. The DNA for the CDR3 is TGTGCCAGCAGCTCTAGCGGGAGGGCCTCAACGGATACGCAGTATTTT. J is TRBJ2-3 and V is TRBV11-2, with 12 bases fitting TRBD2. The CDR3 covers 16 residues. Germline trimming cut 4 bases from V and 6 bases from J; bases unmatched to any gene: 8. Germline assignment: CDR1 SGHAT and CDR2 FQNNGV.

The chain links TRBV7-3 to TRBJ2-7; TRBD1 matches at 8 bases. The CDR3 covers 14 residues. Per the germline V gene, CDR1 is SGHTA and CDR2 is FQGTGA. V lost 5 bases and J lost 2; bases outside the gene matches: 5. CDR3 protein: CASSHDRGPYEQYF. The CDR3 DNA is TGTGCCAGCAGCCATGACAGGGGCCCCTACGAGCAGTACTTC.

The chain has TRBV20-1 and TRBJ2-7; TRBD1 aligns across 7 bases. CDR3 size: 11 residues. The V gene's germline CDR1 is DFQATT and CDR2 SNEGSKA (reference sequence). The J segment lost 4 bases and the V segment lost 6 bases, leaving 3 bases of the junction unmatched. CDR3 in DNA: TGCAGTGCGCTGGACAGGTACGAGCAGTACTTC. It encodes CSALDRYEQYF.

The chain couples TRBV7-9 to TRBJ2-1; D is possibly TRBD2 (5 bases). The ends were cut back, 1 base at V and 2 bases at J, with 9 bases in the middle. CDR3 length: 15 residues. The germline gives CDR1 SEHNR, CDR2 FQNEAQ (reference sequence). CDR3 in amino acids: CASSLVSGPYNEQFF. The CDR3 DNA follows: TGTGCCAGCAGCTTAGTGAGCGGACCCTACAATGAGCAGTTCTTC.